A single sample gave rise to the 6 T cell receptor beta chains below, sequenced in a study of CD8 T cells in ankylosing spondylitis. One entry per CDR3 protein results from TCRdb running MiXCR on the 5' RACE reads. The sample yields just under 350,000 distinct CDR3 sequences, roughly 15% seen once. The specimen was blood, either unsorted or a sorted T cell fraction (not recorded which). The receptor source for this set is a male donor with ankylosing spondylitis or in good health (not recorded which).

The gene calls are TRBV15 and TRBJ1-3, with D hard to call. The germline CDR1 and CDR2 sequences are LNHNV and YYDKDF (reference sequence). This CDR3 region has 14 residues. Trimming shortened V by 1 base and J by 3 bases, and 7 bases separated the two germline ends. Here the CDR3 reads CATSRVEGGNTIYF. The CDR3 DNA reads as TGTGCCACCAGCAGAGTTGAAGGTGGAAACACCATATATTTT.

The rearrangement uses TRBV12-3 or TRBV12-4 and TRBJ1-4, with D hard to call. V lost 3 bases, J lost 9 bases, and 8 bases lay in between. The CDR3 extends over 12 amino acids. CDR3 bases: TGTGCCAGCAGTTTTGTGGGGAAAAAACTGTTTTTT. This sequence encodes CASSFVGKKLFF.

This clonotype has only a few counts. Here the CDR3 reads CASSLAIHGGSTDTQYF. The CDR3 DNA is TGTGCCAGCAGTTTAGCCATTCACGGGGGTAGCACAGATACGCAGTATTTT. This chain connects TRBV12-3 or TRBV12-4 to TRBJ2-3; possibly TRBD2 for D (6 bases). CDR3 length equals 17 residues. V lost 0 bases and J lost 0, with 13 bases in between.

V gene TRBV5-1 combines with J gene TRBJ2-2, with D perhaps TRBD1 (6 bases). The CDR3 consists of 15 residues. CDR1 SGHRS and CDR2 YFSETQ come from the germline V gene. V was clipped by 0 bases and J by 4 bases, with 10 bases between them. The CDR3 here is CASSLGTDPTGELFF. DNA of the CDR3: TGCGCCAGCAGCTTGGGGACAGACCCCACCGGGGAGCTGTTTTTT.

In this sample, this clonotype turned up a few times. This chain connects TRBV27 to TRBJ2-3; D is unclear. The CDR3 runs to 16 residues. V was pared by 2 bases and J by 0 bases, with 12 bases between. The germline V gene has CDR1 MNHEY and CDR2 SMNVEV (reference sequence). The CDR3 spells CASSLKSYSSTDTQYF. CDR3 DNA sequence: TGTGCCAGCAGTTTAAAATCCTACTCTAGCACAGATACGCAGTATTTT.

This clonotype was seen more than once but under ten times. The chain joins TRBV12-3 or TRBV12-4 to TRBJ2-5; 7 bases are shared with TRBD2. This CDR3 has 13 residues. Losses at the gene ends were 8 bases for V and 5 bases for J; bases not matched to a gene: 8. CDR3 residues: CASLRGGGETQYF. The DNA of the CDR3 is TGTGCCAGCCTTCGCGGGGGAGGGGAGACCCAGTACTTC.